Here is one TCR beta chain with its context. The antigen is unknown. TCRdb reanalysed the reads using MiXCR and keeps one entry per CDR3 protein. The table lists fewer than 550,000 distinct CDR3 sequences, approximately 31% of them singletons. The V gene's germline CDR1 is DFQATT and CDR2 SNEGSKA (reference sequence). Trimming shortened V by 3 bases and J by 0 bases, and 15 bases separated the two germline ends. The CDR3 has 15 amino acids. These data come from a study of T cell repertoires in cytomegalovirus infection. Study results and caveats: Clonotypes of TCR beta that were HLA-C-restricted and CMV-specific dominated the ex vivo response.

This clonotype was sampled from a human donor in good health (CMV status not recorded). Some clones in this sample may be carry-over from other donors' samples. The J gene is TRBJ2-7, the V gene TRBV20-1; either TRBD1 or TRBD2 may fit D (5 bases each). Sequenced material: PBMCs. This CDR3 is CSASHKGPFSYEQYF. The CDR3 bases are TGCAGTGCTAGTCATAAGGGACCATTCTCCTACGAGCAGTACTTC.